This T cell receptor (beta chain) was sequenced during a study of a mutant IDH1 vaccine in newly diagnosed glioma. Of note for this clone: Its antigen is unknown.

Time point of the sample: week 35, safety follow-up. In the vaccine, a single dose held 300 ug of the mutant IDH1 20-mer peptide, along with topical imiquimod. This table comes from immunoSEQ multiplex PCR, and its TCRdb copy is limited to in-frame clones, with some not included. Found here are around 54,000 clones, about 90% of them singletons; the top ten hold 1.6%. The TCR comes from a middle-aged man with glioma. Sequenced here: PBMCs, sampled from a glioma patient whose treatment included an IDH1 peptide vaccine.

In DNA form, the CDR3 reads TGCGCCAGCAGCCCGCGGGCGGAAAATGAAAAACTGTTTTTT. Translating gives CASSPRAENEKLFF. The rearrangement uses TRBV5-1 and TRBJ1-4; D gene ambiguous. The ends were cut back, 4 bases at V and 5 bases at J, with 12 bases in the middle. This CDR3 is 14 amino acids long. Germline CDR1 is SGHRS and CDR2 is YFSETQ.